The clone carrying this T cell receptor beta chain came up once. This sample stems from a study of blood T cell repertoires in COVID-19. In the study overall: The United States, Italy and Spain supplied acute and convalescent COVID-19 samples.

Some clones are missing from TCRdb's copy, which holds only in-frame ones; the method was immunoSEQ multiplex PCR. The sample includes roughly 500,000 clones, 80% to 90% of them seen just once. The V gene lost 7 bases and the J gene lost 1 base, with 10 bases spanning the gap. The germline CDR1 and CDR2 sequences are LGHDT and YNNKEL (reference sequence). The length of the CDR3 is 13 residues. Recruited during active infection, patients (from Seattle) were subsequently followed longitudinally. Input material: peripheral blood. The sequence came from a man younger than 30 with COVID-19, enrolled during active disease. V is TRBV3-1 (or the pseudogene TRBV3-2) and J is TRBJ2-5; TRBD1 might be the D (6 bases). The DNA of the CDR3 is TGTGCCAGCACGACAGGTTCCCAAGAGACCCAGTACTTC. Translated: CASTTGSQETQYF.